The sequence of this T cell receptor (beta chain) was determined in a study of response to subunit inactivated influenza vaccine. TCRdb passed the RT-PCR reads through MiXCR, listing each CDR3 protein once. This sample has 450,000 to 500,000 distinct CDR3 sequences, with approximately 11% found just once. The source was PBMCs from blood, collected roughly 45 days after vaccination. The clonotype originates from a man over 45 who received an inactivated influenza vaccine.

Written as DNA, the CDR3 is TGCAGCGTTGGGGGGAGGGCTAATGAAAAACTGTTTTTT. This codes for CSVGGRANEKLFF. The gene calls are TRBV29-1 and TRBJ1-4; TRBD1 might be the D (5 bases). Between the trimmed V and J ends, which lost 4 bases and 3 bases, there was a span of 9 bases. CDR3 size: 13 residues. Germline V gene data show CDR1 as SQVTM and CDR2 as ANQGSEA.